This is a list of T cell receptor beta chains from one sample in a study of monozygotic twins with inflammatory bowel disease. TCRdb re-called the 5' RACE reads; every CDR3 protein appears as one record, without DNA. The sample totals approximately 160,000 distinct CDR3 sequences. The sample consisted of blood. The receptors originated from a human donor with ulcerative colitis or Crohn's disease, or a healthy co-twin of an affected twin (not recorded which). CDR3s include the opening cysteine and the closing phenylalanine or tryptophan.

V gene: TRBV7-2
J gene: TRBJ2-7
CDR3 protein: CASSYGAPGPLYEQYF

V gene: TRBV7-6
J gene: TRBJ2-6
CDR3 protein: CASSTPTLARNSGANVLTF

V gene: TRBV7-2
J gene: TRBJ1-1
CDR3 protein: CASSLAPGLPRTEAFF

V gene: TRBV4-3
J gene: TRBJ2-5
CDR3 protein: CASSQDWVSETQYF

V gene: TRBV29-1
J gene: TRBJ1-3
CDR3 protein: CSPQGWGWTAGNTIYF

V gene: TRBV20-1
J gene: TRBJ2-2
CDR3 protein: CSASTPSANANTGELFF

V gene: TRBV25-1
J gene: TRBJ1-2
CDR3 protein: CASRGEGQNYGYTF

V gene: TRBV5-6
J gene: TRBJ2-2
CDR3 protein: CASSLDRGRDTGELFF

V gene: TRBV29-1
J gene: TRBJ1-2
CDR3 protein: CSVPGPYDGYTF

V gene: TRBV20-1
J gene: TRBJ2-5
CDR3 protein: CSARWQYQETQYF

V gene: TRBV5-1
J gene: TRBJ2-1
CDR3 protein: CASSLTANSYNEQFF

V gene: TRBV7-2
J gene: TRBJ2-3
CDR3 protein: CASSLMWGPRDTQYF

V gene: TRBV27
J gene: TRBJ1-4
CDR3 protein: CASSPGTGEKLFF

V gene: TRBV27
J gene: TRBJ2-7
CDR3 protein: CASSLGLAPAYEQYF

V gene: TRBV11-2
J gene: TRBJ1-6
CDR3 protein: CASSHPSAGTANSPLHF

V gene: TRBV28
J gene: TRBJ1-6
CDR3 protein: CASSRVLTGGENSPLHF

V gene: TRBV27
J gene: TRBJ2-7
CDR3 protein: CASSSFLGEQYF

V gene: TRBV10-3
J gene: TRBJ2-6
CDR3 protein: CAISESRTPGANVLTF

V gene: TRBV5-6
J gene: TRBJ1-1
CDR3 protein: CASSLTGVGTEAFF

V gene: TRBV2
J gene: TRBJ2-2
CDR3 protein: CASSVQGKIGELFF

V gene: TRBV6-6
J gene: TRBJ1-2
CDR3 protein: CASSRDREGYGYTF

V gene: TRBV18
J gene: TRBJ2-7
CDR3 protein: CASSPRPTAYEQYF

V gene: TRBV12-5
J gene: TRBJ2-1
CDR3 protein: CASGLGTVNEQFF

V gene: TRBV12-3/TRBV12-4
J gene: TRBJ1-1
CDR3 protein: CASSFRQGSEAFF

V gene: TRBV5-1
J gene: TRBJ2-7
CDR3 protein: CASSLVSQGAREQYF

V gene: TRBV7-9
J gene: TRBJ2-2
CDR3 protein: CASSLAMESTGELFF

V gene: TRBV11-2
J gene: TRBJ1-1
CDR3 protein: CASSLSVAAEAFF

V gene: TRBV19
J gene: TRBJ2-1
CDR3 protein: CASSKTSGGYNEQFF

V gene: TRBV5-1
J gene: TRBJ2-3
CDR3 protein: CASSRRIPQGVTDTQYF

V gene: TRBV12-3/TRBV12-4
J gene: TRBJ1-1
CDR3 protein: CASSLSVWINTEAFF

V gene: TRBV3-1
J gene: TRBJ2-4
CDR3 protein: CASSRRQGVSKNIQYF

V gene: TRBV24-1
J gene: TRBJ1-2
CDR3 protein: CATSEPGQGTYGYTF

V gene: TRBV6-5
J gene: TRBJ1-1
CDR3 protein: CASSYQGNTEAFF

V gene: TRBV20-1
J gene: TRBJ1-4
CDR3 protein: CSAPDRVRGEKLFF

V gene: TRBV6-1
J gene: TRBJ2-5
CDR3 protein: CASTTWAGAEETQYF

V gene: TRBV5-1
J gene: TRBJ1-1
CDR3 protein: CASSGRVDTEAFF

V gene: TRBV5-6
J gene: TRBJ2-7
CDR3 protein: CASSLGLAGGVNSYEQYF

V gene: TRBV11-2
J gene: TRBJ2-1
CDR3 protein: CASSSRTSGKWYEQFF

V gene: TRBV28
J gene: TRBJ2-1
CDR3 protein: CPSLQEGVYNEQFF